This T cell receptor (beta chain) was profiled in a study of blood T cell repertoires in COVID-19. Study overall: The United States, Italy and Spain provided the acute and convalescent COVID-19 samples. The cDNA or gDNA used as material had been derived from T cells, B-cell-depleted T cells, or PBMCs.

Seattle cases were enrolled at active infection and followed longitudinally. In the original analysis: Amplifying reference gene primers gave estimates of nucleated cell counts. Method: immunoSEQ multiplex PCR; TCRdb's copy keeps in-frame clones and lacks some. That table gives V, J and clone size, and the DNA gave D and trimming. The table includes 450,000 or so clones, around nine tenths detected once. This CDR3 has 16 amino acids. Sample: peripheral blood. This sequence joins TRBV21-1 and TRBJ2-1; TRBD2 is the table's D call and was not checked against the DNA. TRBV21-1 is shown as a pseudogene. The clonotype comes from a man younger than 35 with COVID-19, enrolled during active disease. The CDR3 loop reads CASSPLYRERCNEQFF. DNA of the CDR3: TGTGCCAGCAGCCCGCTCTATCGGGAACGTTGTAATGAGCAGTTCTTC.